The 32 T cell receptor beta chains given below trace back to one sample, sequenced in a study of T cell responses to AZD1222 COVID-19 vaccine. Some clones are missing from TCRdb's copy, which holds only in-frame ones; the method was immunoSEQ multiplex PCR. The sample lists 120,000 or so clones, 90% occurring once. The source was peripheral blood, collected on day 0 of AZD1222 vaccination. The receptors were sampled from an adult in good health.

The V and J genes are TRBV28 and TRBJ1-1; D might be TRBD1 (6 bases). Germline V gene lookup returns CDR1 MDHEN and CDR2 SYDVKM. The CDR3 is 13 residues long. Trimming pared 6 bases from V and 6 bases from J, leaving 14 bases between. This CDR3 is CASRWQGRPEAFF. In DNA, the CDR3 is TGTGCCAGCAGATGGCAGGGGAGACCTGAAGCTTTCTTT.

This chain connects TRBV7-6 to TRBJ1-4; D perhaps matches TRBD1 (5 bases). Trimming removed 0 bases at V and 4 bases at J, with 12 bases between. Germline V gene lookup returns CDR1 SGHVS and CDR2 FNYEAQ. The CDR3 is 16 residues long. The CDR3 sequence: CASSLATAGFNEKLFF. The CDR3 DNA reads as TGTGCCAGCAGCTTAGCTACGGCAGGGTTTAATGAAAAACTGTTTTTT.

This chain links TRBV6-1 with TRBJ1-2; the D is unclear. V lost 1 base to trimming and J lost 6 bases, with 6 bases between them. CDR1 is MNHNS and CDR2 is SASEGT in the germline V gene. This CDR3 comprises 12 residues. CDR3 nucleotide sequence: TGTGCCAGCAGTGAAGGAGGGAATGGCTACACCTTC. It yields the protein CASSEGGNGYTF.

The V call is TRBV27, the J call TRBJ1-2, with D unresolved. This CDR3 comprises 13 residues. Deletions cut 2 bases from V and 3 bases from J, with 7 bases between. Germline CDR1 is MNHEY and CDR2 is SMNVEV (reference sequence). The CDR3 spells CASSLDVDYGYTF. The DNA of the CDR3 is TGTGCCAGCAGTTTAGATGTCGACTATGGCTACACCTTC.

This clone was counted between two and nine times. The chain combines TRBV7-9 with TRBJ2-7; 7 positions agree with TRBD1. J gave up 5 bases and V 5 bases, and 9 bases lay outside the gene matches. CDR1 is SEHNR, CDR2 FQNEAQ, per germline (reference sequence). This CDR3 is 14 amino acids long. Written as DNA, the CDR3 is TGTGCCAGCAGCATCCAGACAGGGCACCACGAGCAGTACTTC. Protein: CASSIQTGHHEQYF. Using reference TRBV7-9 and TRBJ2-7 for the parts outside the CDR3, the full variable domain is DTGVSQNPRHKITKRGQNVTFRCDPISEHNRLYWYRQTLGQGPEFLTYFQNEAQLEKSRLLSDRFSAERPKGSFSTLEIQRTEQGDSAMYLCASSIQTGHHEQYFGPGTRLTVT.

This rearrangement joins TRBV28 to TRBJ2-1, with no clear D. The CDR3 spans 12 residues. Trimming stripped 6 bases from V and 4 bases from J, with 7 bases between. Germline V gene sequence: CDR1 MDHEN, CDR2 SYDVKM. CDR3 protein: CASSDLYNEQFF. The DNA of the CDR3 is TGTGCCAGCAGCGATTTATACAATGAGCAGTTCTTC.

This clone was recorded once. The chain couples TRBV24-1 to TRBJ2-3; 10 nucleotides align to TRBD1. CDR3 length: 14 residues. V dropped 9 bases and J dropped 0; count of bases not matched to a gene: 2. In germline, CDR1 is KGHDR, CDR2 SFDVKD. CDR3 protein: CATSGQGSTDTQYF. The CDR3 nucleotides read TGTGCCACCTCGGGACAGGGGAGCACAGATACGCAGTATTTT.

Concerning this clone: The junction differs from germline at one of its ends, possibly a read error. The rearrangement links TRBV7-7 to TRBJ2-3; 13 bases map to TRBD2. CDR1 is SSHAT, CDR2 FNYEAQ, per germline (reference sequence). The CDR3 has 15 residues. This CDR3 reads CASSAGLAGLDTQYF. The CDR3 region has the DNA TGTGCTAGCAGCGCGGGACTAGCGGGATTAGATACGCAGTATTTT.

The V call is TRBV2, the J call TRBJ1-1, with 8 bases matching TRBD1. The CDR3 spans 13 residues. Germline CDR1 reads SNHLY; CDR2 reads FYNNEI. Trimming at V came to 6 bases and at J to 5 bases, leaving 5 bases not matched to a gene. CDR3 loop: CASSLQGATEAFF. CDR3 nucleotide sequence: TGTGCCAGCAGCCTGCAGGGGGCAACTGAAGCTTTCTTT.

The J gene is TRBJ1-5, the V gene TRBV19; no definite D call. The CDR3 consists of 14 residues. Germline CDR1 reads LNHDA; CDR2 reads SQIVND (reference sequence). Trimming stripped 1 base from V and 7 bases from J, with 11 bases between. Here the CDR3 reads CASSIGLGKQPQHF. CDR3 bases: TGTGCCAGTAGTATAGGGCTCGGGAAGCAGCCCCAGCATTTT.

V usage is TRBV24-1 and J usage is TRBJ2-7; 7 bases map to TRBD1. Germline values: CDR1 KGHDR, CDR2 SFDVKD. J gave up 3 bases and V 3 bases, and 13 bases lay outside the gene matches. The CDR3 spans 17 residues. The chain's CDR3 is CATSDLGTECDLYEQYF. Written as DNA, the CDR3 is TGTGCCACCAGTGATCTCGGGACAGAGTGCGACCTCTACGAGCAGTACTTC.

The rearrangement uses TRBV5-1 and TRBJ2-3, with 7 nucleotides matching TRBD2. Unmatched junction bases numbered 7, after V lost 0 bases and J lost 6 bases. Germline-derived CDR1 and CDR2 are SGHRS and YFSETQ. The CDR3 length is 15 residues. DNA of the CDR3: TGCGCCAGCAGCTTGGCCCCTAGCGGAACTGATACGCAGTATTTT. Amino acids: CASSLAPSGTDTQYF.

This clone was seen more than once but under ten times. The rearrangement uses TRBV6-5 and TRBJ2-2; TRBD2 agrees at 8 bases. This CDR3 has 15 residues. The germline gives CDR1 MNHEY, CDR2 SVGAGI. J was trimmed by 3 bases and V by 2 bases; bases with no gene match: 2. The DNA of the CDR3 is TGTGCCAGCAGTTACGGCGGGGGGCACACCGGGGAGCTGTTTTTT. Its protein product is CASSYGGGHTGELFF.

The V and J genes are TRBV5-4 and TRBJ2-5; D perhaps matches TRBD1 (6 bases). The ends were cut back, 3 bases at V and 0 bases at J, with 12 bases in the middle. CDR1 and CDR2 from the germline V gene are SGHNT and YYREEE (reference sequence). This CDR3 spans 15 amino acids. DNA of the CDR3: TGTGCCAGCAGCTGGTTGGGGGCCAACCAAGAGACCCAGTACTTC. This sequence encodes CASSWLGANQETQYF.

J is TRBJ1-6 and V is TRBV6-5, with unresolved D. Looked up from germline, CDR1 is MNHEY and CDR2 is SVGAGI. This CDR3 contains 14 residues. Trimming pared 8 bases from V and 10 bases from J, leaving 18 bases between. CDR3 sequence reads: CASYDARAGSPLHF. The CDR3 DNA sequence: TGTGCCAGCTATGACGCGCGGGCTGGATCACCCCTCCACTTT.

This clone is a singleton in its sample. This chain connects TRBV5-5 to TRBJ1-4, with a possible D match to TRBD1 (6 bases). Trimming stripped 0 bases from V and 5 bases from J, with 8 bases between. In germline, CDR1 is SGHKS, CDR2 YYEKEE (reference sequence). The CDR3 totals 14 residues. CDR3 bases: TGTGCCAGCAGCTTGGAGGGGACAAATGAAAAACTGTTTTTT. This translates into CASSLEGTNEKLFF.

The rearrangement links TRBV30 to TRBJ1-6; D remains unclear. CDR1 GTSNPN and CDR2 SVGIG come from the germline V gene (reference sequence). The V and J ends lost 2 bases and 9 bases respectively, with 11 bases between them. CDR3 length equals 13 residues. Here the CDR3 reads CAWSPGSASPLHF. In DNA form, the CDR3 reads TGTGCCTGGAGTCCGGGCTCCGCTTCACCCCTCCACTTT.

The CDR3 protein is CSVEASGKFYSYNEQFF. As DNA, the CDR3 is TGCAGCGTTGAGGCTAGCGGGAAATTTTACTCCTACAATGAGCAGTTCTTC. The genes are TRBV29-1 and TRBJ2-1, with TRBD2 matching 9 bases. Unmatched junction bases numbered 9, after V lost 3 bases and J lost 0 bases. Germline-derived CDR1 and CDR2 are SQVTM and ANQGSEA. CDR3 length: 17 residues.

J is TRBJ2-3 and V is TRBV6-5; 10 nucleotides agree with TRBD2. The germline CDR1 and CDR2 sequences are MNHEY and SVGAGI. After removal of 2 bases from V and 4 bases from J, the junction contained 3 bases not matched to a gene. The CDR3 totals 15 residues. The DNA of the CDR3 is TGTGCCAGCAGTTACCTAGCGGGAGAGGCAGATACGCAGTATTTT. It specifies CASSYLAGEADTQYF.

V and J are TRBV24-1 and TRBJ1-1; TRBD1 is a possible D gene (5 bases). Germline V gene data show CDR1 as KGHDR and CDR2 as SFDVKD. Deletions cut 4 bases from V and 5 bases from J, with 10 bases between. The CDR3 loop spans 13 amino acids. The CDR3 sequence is CATSDPGWTEAFF. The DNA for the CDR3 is TGTGCCACCAGTGACCCAGGGTGGACTGAAGCTTTCTTT.

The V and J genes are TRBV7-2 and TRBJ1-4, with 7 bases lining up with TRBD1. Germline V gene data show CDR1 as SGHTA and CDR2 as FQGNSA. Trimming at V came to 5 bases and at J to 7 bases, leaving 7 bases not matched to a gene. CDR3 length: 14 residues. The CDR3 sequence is CASSPRQGGEKLFF. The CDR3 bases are TGTGCCAGCAGCCCCCGACAGGGCGGTGAAAAACTGTTTTTT. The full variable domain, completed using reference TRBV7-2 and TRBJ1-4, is GAGVSQSPSNKVTEKGKDVELRCDPISGHTALYWYRQSLGQGLEFLIYFQGNSAPDKSGLPSDRFSAERTGGSVSTLTIQRTQQEDSAVYLCASSPRQGGEKLFFGSGTQLSVL.

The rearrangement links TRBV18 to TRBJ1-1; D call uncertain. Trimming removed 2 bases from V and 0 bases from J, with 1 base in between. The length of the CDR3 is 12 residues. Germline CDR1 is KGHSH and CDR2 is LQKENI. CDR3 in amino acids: CASSPLNTEAFF. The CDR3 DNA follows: TGTGCCAGCTCACCATTGAACACTGAAGCTTTCTTT.

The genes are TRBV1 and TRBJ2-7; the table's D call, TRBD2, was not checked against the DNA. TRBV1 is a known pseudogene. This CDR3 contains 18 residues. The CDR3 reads CTSSQPGLAGGPSYEQYF. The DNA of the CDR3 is TGCACCAGCAGCCAGCCGGGACTAGCGGGAGGGCCCTCCTACGAGCAGTACTTC.

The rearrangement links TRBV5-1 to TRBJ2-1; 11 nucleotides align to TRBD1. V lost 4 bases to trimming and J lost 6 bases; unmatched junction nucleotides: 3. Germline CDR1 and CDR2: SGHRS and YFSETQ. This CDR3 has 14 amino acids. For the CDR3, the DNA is TGCGCCAGCAGCCCCGGGACAGGGGGCAATGAGCAGTTCTTC. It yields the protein CASSPGTGGNEQFF.

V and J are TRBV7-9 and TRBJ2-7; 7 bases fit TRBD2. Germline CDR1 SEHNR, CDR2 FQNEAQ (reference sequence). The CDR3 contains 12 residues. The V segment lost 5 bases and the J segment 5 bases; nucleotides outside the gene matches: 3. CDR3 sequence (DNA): TGTGCCAGCAGCGGACTAGTTAACGAGCAGTACTTC. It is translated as CASSGLVNEQYF.

In nucleotides, the CDR3 is TGTGCCAGCAGCTCCAGTGGGGGCCCGAACACTGAAGCTTTCTTT. Translating it yields CASSSSGGPNTEAFF. This rearrangement joins TRBV7-2 to TRBJ1-1; D perhaps matches TRBD1 (6 bases). Germline assignment: CDR1 SGHTA and CDR2 FQGNSA. Between the trimmed V and J ends, which lost 4 bases and 1 base, there was a span of 13 bases. The CDR3 loop spans 15 amino acids.

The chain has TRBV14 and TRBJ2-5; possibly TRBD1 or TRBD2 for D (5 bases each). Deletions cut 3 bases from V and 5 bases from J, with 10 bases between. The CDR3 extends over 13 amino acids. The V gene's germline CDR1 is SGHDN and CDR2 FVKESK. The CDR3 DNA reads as TGTGCCAGCAGCCATCCGGGGACGGAGACCCAGTACTTC. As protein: CASSHPGTETQYF.

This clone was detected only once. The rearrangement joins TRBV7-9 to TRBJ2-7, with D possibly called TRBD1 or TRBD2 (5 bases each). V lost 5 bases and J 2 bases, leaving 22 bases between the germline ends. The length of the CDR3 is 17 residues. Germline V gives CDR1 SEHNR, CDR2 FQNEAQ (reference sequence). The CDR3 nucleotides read TGTGCCAGCAGCAGAGATTACGGGACCCTGACGCCCTACGAGCAGTACTTC. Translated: CASSRDYGTLTPYEQYF.

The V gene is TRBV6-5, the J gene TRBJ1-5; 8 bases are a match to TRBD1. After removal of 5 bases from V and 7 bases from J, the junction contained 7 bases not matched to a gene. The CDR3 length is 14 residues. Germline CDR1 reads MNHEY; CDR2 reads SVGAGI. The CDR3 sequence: CASSIQGAGQPQHF. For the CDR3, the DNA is TGTGCCAGCAGTATCCAGGGGGCCGGGCAGCCCCAGCATTTT.

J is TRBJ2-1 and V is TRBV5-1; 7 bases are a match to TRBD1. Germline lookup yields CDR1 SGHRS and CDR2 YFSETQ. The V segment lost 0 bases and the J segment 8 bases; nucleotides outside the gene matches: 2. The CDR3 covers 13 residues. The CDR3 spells CASSLGQGDEQFF. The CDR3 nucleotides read TGCGCCAGCAGCTTGGGACAGGGCGATGAGCAGTTCTTC.

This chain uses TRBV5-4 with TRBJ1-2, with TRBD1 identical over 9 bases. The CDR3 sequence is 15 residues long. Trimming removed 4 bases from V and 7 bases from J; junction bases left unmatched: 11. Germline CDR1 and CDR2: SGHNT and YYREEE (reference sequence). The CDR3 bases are TGTGCCAGCAGCACGGGACAGGGCGAGCTAGGTGGCTACACCTTC. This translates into CASSTGQGELGGYTF.

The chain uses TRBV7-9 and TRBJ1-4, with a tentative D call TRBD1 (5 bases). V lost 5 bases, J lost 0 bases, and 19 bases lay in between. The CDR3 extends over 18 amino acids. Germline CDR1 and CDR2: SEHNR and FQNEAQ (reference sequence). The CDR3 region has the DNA TGTGCCAGCAGCGCACGGGTCAGGGTTCTTTCAACTAATGAAAAACTGTTTTTT. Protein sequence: CASSARVRVLSTNEKLFF.